Shown below are 5 T cell receptor beta chains from a single sample sequenced in a study of T cells after yellow fever vaccination. TCRdb re-analysed the 5' RACE reads in MiXCR, keeping a single row per CDR3 protein. The sample has fewer than 650,000 distinct CDR3 sequences, less than 25% seen once. Sample: PBMCs, taken approximately 22 days after the first yellow fever vaccination. The receptor source for this set is a young man who received the YFV17D yellow fever vaccine.

This chain uses TRBV2 with TRBJ2-2; D is ambiguous. Germline CDR1 and CDR2: SNHLY and FYNNEI. V dropped 3 bases and J dropped 4 bases, with 12 bases sitting between them. The CDR3 length is 15 residues. The CDR3 coding sequence is TGTGCCAGCAGTGACTTCCCGCTTAGCACCGGGGAGCTGTTTTTT. It codes for CASSDFPLSTGELFF.

The chain couples TRBV27 to TRBJ2-1; no firm D call. CDR1 is MNHEY, CDR2 SMNVEV, per germline (reference sequence). Trimming left V 8 bases short and J 0 bases short, with 14 bases between. The CDR3 spans 15 residues. CDR3 protein: CASRLGRSSYNEQFF. The CDR3 DNA follows: TGTGCCAGCCGACTCGGACGGAGCTCCTACAATGAGCAGTTCTTC.

There are a few counts of this clonotype. The chain has TRBV6-2 or TRBV6-3 and TRBJ1-2; the D gene is possibly TRBD1 (5 bases). Germline V gene data show CDR1 as MNHEY and CDR2 as SVGEGT. Deletions cut 5 bases from V and 7 bases from J, with 20 bases between. The CDR3 spans 15 residues. The CDR3 loop is CASSKSSGTMGGYTF. The CDR3 coding sequence is TGTGCCAGCAGTAAATCTTCCGGGACGATGGGTGGCTACACCTTC.

The gene calls are TRBV20-1 and TRBJ2-5; TRBD2 agrees at 8 bases. Germline lookup yields CDR1 DFQATT and CDR2 SNEGSKA (reference sequence). This CDR3 has 13 residues. Trimming removed 5 bases from V and 4 bases from J; junction bases left unmatched: 6. The CDR3 reads CSAAPLAGETQYF. The CDR3 DNA sequence: TGCAGTGCTGCTCCCCTAGCGGGAGAGACCCAGTACTTC.

The chain combines TRBV12-3 or TRBV12-4 with TRBJ2-5; 8 bases map to TRBD2. After removal of 3 bases from V and 13 bases from J, the junction contained 10 bases not matched to a gene. This CDR3 has 13 amino acids. CDR3 sequence reads: CASSLRERGPGYF. In DNA, the CDR3 is TGTGCCAGCAGTTTGAGAGAGCGGGGGCCCGGGTACTTC.